The TCR beta chain under discussion was sequenced for a study of naive and memory T cell subsets. The CDR3 is made up of 14 amino acids. CDR1 and CDR2 (germline): SEHNR, FQNEAQ (reference sequence). V was cut by 1 base and J by 4 bases, with 8 bases left in between. About this clonotype: Its antigen is not known.

The study, taken as a whole, reports: Naive repertoires, especially CD8, held a few larger clonotypes, possibly memory cells re-expressing CD45RA.

Two oligonucleotides, mixed equimolar, formed the beta constant-region primer covering TRBC1 and TRBC2. The ligated cDNA underwent four PCR rounds using SP2 and nested alpha and beta constant-region primers. The cDNA 3' end received a ligated single-stranded oligonucleotide carrying the SP2 primer and a 12-nucleotide UMI. TCRdb called the UMI-ligation and nested PCR reads again in MiXCR, with one record for every CDR3 protein. This table holds roughly 100,000 distinct CDR3 sequences, 11% found once. Sample: naive CD4+ T cells from blood. V usage is TRBV7-9 and J usage is TRBJ2-1; TRBD2 might be the D (5 bases). The TCR was taken from a human donor in good health. CDR3 nucleotide sequence: TGTGCCAGCAGCTTAGGCAGCGGATACAATGAGCAGTTCTTC. Its protein product is CASSLGSGYNEQFF.